Listed below are T cell receptor beta chains from one sample, sequenced in a study of blood T cells in healthy people across ages. TCRdb called the 5' RACE reads again in MiXCR, with one record for every CDR3 protein. This sample carries hundreds of thousands of distinct CDR3 sequences, around 25% of them seen once, and the ten largest clones take more than 7.5%. The sample was also reused in another study, on T cells of mothers and their children.

Sample: blood. The receptor set was obtained from a boy between 10 and 17 years old in good health. The CDR3 runs from the conserved cysteine through the conserved F or W. The D gene is left open where the match is weak. Only some rows state a clone size, as once, few, many or a class for expanded clones.

clone size,D gene,V gene,J gene,CDR3 DNA,CDR3 protein
NA,NA,TRBV24-1,TRBJ1-1,TGTGCCACGTGGGGGTGGGCTTTCTTT,CATWGWAFF
few,NA,TRBV5-1,TRBJ2-7,TGCGCCAGCAGCCCCGGACAAAAATACGAGCAGTATTTC,CASSPGQKYEQYF
NA,NA,TRBV27,TRBJ2-6,TGTGCCAGCAGTGGGGACCAGGGGCTTGGGGCCAACGTCCTGACTTTC,CASSGDQGLGANVLTF
NA,TRBD1,TRBV9,TRBJ1-4,TGTGCCAGCAGCAGCAGGGGGGATAATGAAAAACTGTTTTTT,CASSSRGDNEKLFF
NA,NA,TRBV6-2/TRBV6-3,TRBJ2-5,TGTGCCAGCAGTTACGGGCGGGACTTTCAAGAGACCCAGTACTTC,CASSYGRDFQETQYF
NA,NA,TRBV6-5,TRBJ2-1,TGTGCCAGCAGGTTTGGTGTTTACGAGGATGAGCAGTTCTTC,CASRFGVYEDEQFF
many,TRBD2,TRBV6-5,TRBJ2-7,TGTGCCAGCAGTCCCGGGAGGGCCTACGAGCAGTACTTC,CASSPGRAYEQYF
NA,TRBD1,TRBV6-5,TRBJ1-2,TGTGCCAGCAGCAAGGGCCGCACAGGGGGAAAGTCCTACACCTTC,CASSKGRTGGKSYTF
few,NA,TRBV4-3,TRBJ1-1,TGCGCCAGCAGCCCCCCTGGTACCGCTGAAGCTTTCTTT,CASSPPGTAEAFF
many,NA,TRBV4-3,TRBJ2-5,TGCGCCAGCAGCCAAGATCTAGAGGCCTGGGAGACCCAGTACTTC,CASSQDLEAWETQYF
few,TRBD2,TRBV7-9,TRBJ2-7,TGTGCCAGCAGCGCCCGGGACTACCTATACGAGCAGTACTTC,CASSARDYLYEQYF
NA,NA,TRBV29-1,TRBJ2-7,TGCAGCGTTGAGTTAGCGGATTCCTACGAGCAGTACTTC,CSVELADSYEQYF
NA,TRBD2,TRBV2,TRBJ2-1,TGTGCCAGCAAGTCAGAGGTGGGAGGGGATGAGCAGTTCTTC,CASKSEVGGDEQFF
NA,NA,TRBV11-2,TRBJ2-5,TGTGCCAGCAGCTGGGGCGCAGAAGAGATCCAGTACTTC,CASSWGAEEIQYF
NA,NA,TRBV2,TRBJ2-4,TGTGCCAGCACAGATACCAAAAACATTCAGTACTTC,CASTDTKNIQYF
few,NA,TRBV29-1,TRBJ1-2,TGCAGCGTTGTAGAGATTACAGGGAATCGCCTCCATGGCTACACCTTC,CSVVEITGNRLHGYTF
NA,NA,TRBV29-1,TRBJ1-2,TGCAGCGGGTGGTCCCGGGTAGGATCGGGCGGCTACACCTTC,CSGWSRVGSGGYTF
NA,NA,TRBV7-9,TRBJ1-6,TGTGCCAGCAGCTTGACAGGTCGTAATTCACCCCTCCACTTT,CASSLTGRNSPLHF
NA,NA,TRBV15,TRBJ2-5,TGTGCCACCAGCAGAGAACCCCGGACCTGGGGAGAGACCCAGTACTTC,CATSREPRTWGETQYF
NA,NA,TRBV20-1,TRBJ1-2,TGCAGTGGAGAACAGGGAAAAGCGGATGGCTACACCTTC,CSGEQGKADGYTF
NA,TRBD1,TRBV3-1,TRBJ1-2,TGTGCCAGCAGCCAGGCGGGACAGGGGATGGGCTACACCTTC,CASSQAGQGMGYTF
NA,TRBD2,TRBV9,TRBJ2-7,TGTGCCAGCAGCCCCCGGATAGGACGGGGGGTTGAGCAGTACTTC,CASSPRIGRGVEQYF
few,NA,TRBV14,TRBJ2-7,TGTGCCAGCAGCCTGGGACCTATATACTACGAGCAGTACTTC,CASSLGPIYYEQYF
NA,NA,TRBV11-2,TRBJ2-5,TGTGCCAGCAGCAAATCGGCTAGCAGAGAGACCCAGTACTTC,CASSKSASRETQYF
many,TRBD2,TRBV12-3/TRBV12-4,TRBJ2-1,TGTGCCAGCAGTTTTAGCGGGGCCTACAATGAGCAGTTCTTC,CASSFSGAYNEQFF
NA,TRBD2,TRBV13,TRBJ2-7,TGTGCCAGCAGCTTTGGCGGGGGTCCCTACGAGCAGTACTTC,CASSFGGGPYEQYF
NA,NA,TRBV4-1,TRBJ1-1,TGCGCCAGCAGCCACACAAATCGGGGTACTGAAGCTTTCTTT,CASSHTNRGTEAFF
few,TRBD2,TRBV6-5,TRBJ2-1,TGTGCCAGCAGTCGCACTCTAGCGGGAGTCTCCTACAATGAGCAGTTCTTC,CASSRTLAGVSYNEQFF
NA,NA,TRBV12-3/TRBV12-4,TRBJ2-1,TGTGCCAGCAGTTTGGGGACTGGGGGCGGAATCTTC,CASSLGTGGGIF
few,NA,TRBV7-9,TRBJ2-7,TGTGCCAGCAGCTCACGCTTCGGGGGCCGCGAAGGTTACGAGCAGTACTTC,CASSSRFGGREGYEQYF
NA,TRBD2,TRBV7-9,TRBJ2-7,TGTGCCAGCAGCTTAGCGGGGACTAGCGGTTTAGAGCAGTACTTC,CASSLAGTSGLEQYF
NA,TRBD2,TRBV6-5,TRBJ2-3,TGTGCCAGCAGTTACCTAGCGGGACTATATACGCAGTATTTT,CASSYLAGLYTQYF
NA,NA,TRBV18,TRBJ2-5,TGTGCCAGCTCACCCCCGAAGACCAGGAGAGAACGGGAGACCCAGTACTTC,CASSPPKTRRERETQYF
NA,NA,TRBV20-1,TRBJ2-3,TGCAGTGCTCATCTAGCCTCCGGTCTGGATACGCAGTATTTT,CSAHLASGLDTQYF
many,NA,TRBV6-2/TRBV6-3,TRBJ2-1,TGTGCCAGCAGTTATACCTACAATGAGCAGTTCTTC,CASSYTYNEQFF
few,TRBD1,TRBV7-9,TRBJ2-1,TGTGCCAGCAGCTTCCTTTTGACAGGGAACAATGAGCAGTTCTTC,CASSFLLTGNNEQFF
NA,NA,TRBV5-1,TRBJ2-7,TGCGCCAGCAGCTTCGACCAGACCTACGAGCAGTACTTC,CASSFDQTYEQYF
NA,NA,TRBV6-1,TRBJ1-4,TGTGCCAGCAGTGCCCTGTCCTACCCGGCCCCAACTAATGAAAAACTGTTTTTT,CASSALSYPAPTNEKLFF
NA,NA,TRBV29-1,TRBJ1-1,TGCAGCGTTGAGCATCGGCAGGCGAACACTGAAGCTTTCTTT,CSVEHRQANTEAFF
few,TRBD1,TRBV20-1,TRBJ2-5,TGCAGTGCTATATTCCGGGACAGGGGGATGGGTGAGCAGTACTTC,CSAIFRDRGMGEQYF
NA,NA,TRBV18,TRBJ2-7,TGTGCCAGCTCACCACCCCAGGCAGGGCCACATTACGAGCAGTACTTC,CASSPPQAGPHYEQYF
few,NA,TRBV20-1,TRBJ2-2,TGCAGTGCTAGGGGCCCAAACACCGGGGAGCTGTTTTTT,CSARGPNTGELFF
few,NA,TRBV29-1,TRBJ2-7,TGCAGCGTTGGGATAGGGAGAGCCTACGAGCAGTACTTC,CSVGIGRAYEQYF
once,NA,TRBV24-1,TRBJ2-1,TGTGCCACCAGCGAACGGGACAATGAGCAGTTCTTC,CATSERDNEQFF
NA,TRBD2,TRBV6-2/TRBV6-3,TRBJ2-7,TGTGCCAGCAGTTACTCGGGACTAGCGGGACCCGAGCAGTACTTC,CASSYSGLAGPEQYF
NA,NA,TRBV14,TRBJ1-1,TGTGCCAGCAGCCCAATGAGAGAGAACACTGAAGCTTTCTTT,CASSPMRENTEAFF
NA,TRBD1,TRBV28,TRBJ2-3,TGTGCCAGCAGGGAAGACAGGGCAGATACGCAGTATTTT,CASREDRADTQYF
NA,NA,TRBV6-5,TRBJ1-4,TGTGCCAGCAGTTACTCGTCGGGACCGAATGAAAAACTGTTTTTT,CASSYSSGPNEKLFF
NA,TRBD1,TRBV9,TRBJ2-7,TGTGCCAGCAGCGTAGGGACAGGGTACGACGAGCAGTACTTC,CASSVGTGYDEQYF
few,TRBD1,TRBV2,TRBJ2-6,TGTGCCAGCATTTGGACAGGGCTCAACTCTGGGGCCAACGTCCTGACTTTC,CASIWTGLNSGANVLTF
NA,TRBD2,TRBV20-1,TRBJ2-7,TGCAGTGGTAGAATGGTAGCGGGCTACGAGCAGTACTTC,CSGRMVAGYEQYF
NA,NA,TRBV28,TRBJ1-5,TGTGCCAGCAGTTTAGAGCCTACCCAGCATTTT,CASSLEPTQHF
NA,NA,TRBV5-1,TRBJ2-7,TGCGCCAGCAGCCAGACTCTTGCGGGGCATTTAGGAACCTACGAGCAGTACTTC,CASSQTLAGHLGTYEQYF
NA,TRBD2,TRBV9,TRBJ2-1,TGTGCCAGCAGCGCTAGTAGCGGGATGAGCTCCTACAATGAGCAGTTCTTC,CASSASSGMSSYNEQFF
NA,TRBD1,TRBV24-1,TRBJ2-5,TGTGCCACCAGTCAGGGGGCCCGGGAGCAAGAGACCCAGTACTTC,CATSQGAREQETQYF
NA,TRBD1,TRBV7-8,TRBJ2-5,TGTGCCAGCAGCTTAGGAGGACAGGATGGATCTGGGGAGACCCAGTACTTC,CASSLGGQDGSGETQYF
few,NA,TRBV12-3/TRBV12-4,TRBJ1-6,TGTGCCAGCCAGCCTTGGGGGAATTCACCCCTCCACTTT,CASQPWGNSPLHF
NA,NA,TRBV12-3/TRBV12-4,TRBJ2-1,TGTGCCAGCGAAGGGGGGAATGAGCAGTTCTTC,CASEGGNEQFF
few,TRBD2,TRBV18,TRBJ2-3,TGTGCCAGCTCAATGCCGGGACTAGCTTCAGATACGCAGTATTTT,CASSMPGLASDTQYF